Below, 30 T cell receptor beta chains from the same sample are listed, as sequenced in a study of CXCR3-negative and CXCR3-positive naive CD8 T cells. The method, 5' RACE with UMI labels, was used to prepare the TRB cDNA libraries. TCRdb re-called the 5' RACE reads, yielding one record per CDR3 amino acid sequence without DNA. This table lists under 85,000 distinct CDR3 sequences. The sequenced material came from naive CXCR3- CD8+ T cells from blood. Documented subset: CD45RO-CCR7+CD27+CD95- naive CD8+ T cells lacking CXCR3 (TNR3-). Receptors originate from a human donor in good health. Some clones in this sample may be carry-over from other donors' samples.

The chain employs TRBV6-2 or TRBV6-3 and TRBJ2-7; TCRdb names TRBD1, which stays unverified in the absence of DNA. CDR1 and CDR2 (germline): MNHEY, SVGEGT. The CDR3 length is 14 residues. CDR3 loop: CAIDPGTLGNEQYF.

V usage is TRBV29-1 and J usage is TRBJ2-7; TCRdb's assignment of TRBD1 cannot be checked, as there is no DNA. Germline V gene lookup returns CDR1 SQVTM and CDR2 ANQGSEA. The CDR3 length is 15 residues. The CDR3 sequence: CSVAGQESGDYEQYF.

The chain combines TRBV7-9 with TRBJ2-7. CDR1 and CDR2 from the germline V gene are SEHNR and FQNEAQ (reference sequence). The CDR3 sequence is 12 residues long. The CDR3 here is CASSLVPYEQYF.

The chain joins TRBV27 to TRBJ1-2. Germline-derived CDR1 and CDR2 are MNHEY and SMNVEV (reference sequence). The CDR3 consists of 15 residues. CDR3 region: CASSLSPAGNYGYTF.

The chain carries TRBV12-5 and TRBJ2-7; as DNA is missing, the TRBD1 call by TCRdb cannot be tested. The CDR3 has 14 residues. Germline CDR1 and CDR2: LGHNT and FRNRAP. This chain's CDR3 is CASGSGQGAYEQYF.

The chain uses TRBV20-1 and TRBJ2-7; the D call from TCRdb, TRBD1, cannot be confirmed without DNA. Germline CDR1 reads DFQATT; CDR2 reads SNEGSKA (reference sequence). The CDR3 has 14 amino acids. CDR3 residues: CSARVPLYGAEQYF.

The chain recombines TRBV3-1 with TRBJ2-7. The CDR3 is 16 residues long. Germline V gene data show CDR1 as LGHDT and CDR2 as YNNKEL (reference sequence). The CDR3 reads CASSEVLGGSSYEQYF.

The chain's CDR3 is CSVEASITGDTQYF. The V call is TRBV29-1, the J call TRBJ2-3. CDR3 length: 14 residues. Germline CDR1 reads SQVTM; CDR2 reads ANQGSEA.

V is TRBV30 and J is TRBJ1-6. From germline, CDR1 is GTSNPN and CDR2 SVGIG (reference sequence). The CDR3 sequence is 13 residues long. CDR3 in amino acids: CAWSDRFGSPLHF.

The chain joins TRBV12-3 or TRBV12-4 to TRBJ1-2. This CDR3 is 16 amino acids long. CDR3 sequence reads: CASSPSPRTANYGYTF.

The V and J genes are TRBV5-1 and TRBJ2-1. The CDR3 has 15 amino acids. Germline values: CDR1 SGHRS, CDR2 YFSETQ. This chain's CDR3 is CASSLEGGPYNEQFF. Using reference TRBV5-1 and TRBJ2-1 for the parts outside the CDR3, the full variable domain is KAGVTQTPRYLIKTRGQQVTLSCSPISGHRSVSWYQQTPGQGLQFLFEYFSETQRNKGNFPGRFSGRQFSNSRSEMNVSTLELGDSALYLCASSLEGGPYNEQFFGPGTRLTVL.

This chain uses TRBV7-6 with TRBJ2-1. Per germline, CDR1 SGHVS and CDR2 FNYEAQ. The CDR3 has 14 residues. The CDR3 sequence is CASSLGGYNNEQFF. Complete variable domain (other parts from reference TRBV7-6 and TRBJ2-1): GAGVSQSPRYKVTKRGQDVALRCDPISGHVSLYWYRQALGQGPEFLTYFNYEAQQDKSGLPNDRFSAERPEGSISTLTIQRTEQRDSAMYRCASSLGGYNNEQFFGPGTRLTVL.

The chain is built from TRBV7-9 and TRBJ2-5; TCRdb gives TRBD1 as the D gene, but with no DNA this cannot be confirmed. CDR1 is SEHNR and CDR2 is FQNEAQ in the germline V gene (reference sequence). The CDR3 spans 12 residues. CDR3 amino acids: CASSPQRGTQYF.

The V call is TRBV7-2, the J call TRBJ2-5; the TCRdb call, TRBD1, lacks DNA for checking. This CDR3 has 16 residues. Per germline, CDR1 SGHTA and CDR2 FQGNSA. The CDR3 sequence is CASFRQGYPLQETQYF.

This rearrangement joins TRBV7-9 to TRBJ2-7; TCRdb proposes TRBD1, but this gene call is untestable without DNA. CDR3 length: 14 residues. Germline values: CDR1 SEHNR, CDR2 FQNEAQ (reference sequence). CDR3 amino acids: CASSLAGGGDEQYF.

V usage is TRBV29-1 and J usage is TRBJ2-1; TCRdb reports TRBD2, a call that lacks DNA to check it against. Germline V gene lookup returns CDR1 SQVTM and CDR2 ANQGSEA. The CDR3 runs 18 residues. CDR3: CSVEDLKLAASSYNEQFF.

The chain carries TRBV7-8 and TRBJ2-1. This CDR3 is built from 15 residues. CDR1 SGHVS and CDR2 FQNEAQ come from the germline V gene. The CDR3 is CASSLGPTALDEQFF. The variable domain in full, with the rest retrieved from reference TRBV7-8 and TRBJ2-1, is GAGVSQSPRYKVAKRGQDVALRCDPISGHVSLFWYQQALGQGPEFLTYFQNEAQLDKSGLPSDRFFAERPEGSVSTLKIQRTQQEDSAVYLCASSLGPTALDEQFFGPGTRLTVL.

The V gene is TRBV4-1, the J gene TRBJ2-2; the D call from TCRdb, TRBD2, cannot be confirmed without DNA. This CDR3 contains 19 residues. CDR1 and CDR2 (germline): MGHRA, YSYEKL. The CDR3 here is CASSQGEGLAAANTGELFF.

The chain links TRBV28 to TRBJ2-7. The germline V gene has CDR1 MDHEN and CDR2 SYDVKM. The length of the CDR3 is 13 residues. CDR3 in amino acids: CASSLRMIYEQYF.

The chain recombines TRBV6-6 with TRBJ2-7; TCRdb calls TRBD1, which cannot be checked without DNA. CDR1 MNHNY and CDR2 SVGAGI come from the germline V gene (reference sequence). The CDR3 spans 15 residues. The CDR3 reads CASTRGTGPWVEQYF.

CDR3 region: CSASVADVGAFF. The chain has TRBV20-1 and TRBJ1-1. From germline, CDR1 is DFQATT and CDR2 SNEGSKA (reference sequence). The CDR3 sequence is 12 residues long.

Considering frequency, this clonotype is medium-sized. The V gene is TRBV29-1, the J gene TRBJ1-4; TCRdb returns TRBD1, unconfirmable since there is no DNA. Germline loops: CDR1 SQVTM, CDR2 ANQGSEA. This CDR3 comprises 13 residues. Here the CDR3 reads CSVESGVEEKLFF.

This chain joins TRBV7-8 and TRBJ2-3; TCRdb returns TRBD2, unconfirmable since there is no DNA. The CDR3 is 17 residues long. Germline V gene data show CDR1 as SGHVS and CDR2 as FQNEAQ. CDR3 residues: CASSYGTSGGPTDTQYF.

The gene calls are TRBV12-3 or TRBV12-4 and TRBJ2-3. The CDR3 loop spans 12 amino acids. The CDR3 sequence is CASSFLGDTQYF.

V gene TRBV5-1 combines with J gene TRBJ2-3; TCRdb picks TRBD1, but there is no DNA to check that call. The CDR3 length is 16 residues. Germline V gene lookup returns CDR1 SGHRS and CDR2 YFSETQ. Here the CDR3 reads CASSWPGDREADTQYF.

The chain combines TRBV28 with TRBJ2-7; TCRdb picks TRBD1, but there is no DNA to check that call. This CDR3 comprises 14 residues. Germline V lookup: CDR1 MDHEN, CDR2 SYDVKM. The CDR3 reads CASSLGWGQGEQYF.

The chain links TRBV9 to TRBJ2-7; the TCRdb call, TRBD1, lacks DNA for checking. Germline V gene sequence: CDR1 SGDLS, CDR2 YYNGEE. This CDR3 contains 17 residues. CDR3 residues: CASSASGVQGNIYEQYF. Combining the CDR3 with reference TRBV9 and TRBJ2-7 gives the whole variable domain DSGVTQTPKHLITATGQRVTLRCSPRSGDLSVYWYQQSLDQGLQFLIQYYNGEERAKGNILERFSAQQFPDLHSELNLSSLELGDSALYFCASSASGVQGNIYEQYFGPGTRLTVT.

The CDR3: CASSKTGGWVNTEAFF. V is TRBV27 and J is TRBJ1-1; TCRdb proposes TRBD1, but this gene call is untestable without DNA. CDR3 length: 16 amino acids. Germline CDR1 is MNHEY and CDR2 is SMNVEV (reference sequence).

The J gene is TRBJ2-1, the V gene TRBV2. This CDR3 spans 12 amino acids. The V gene's germline CDR1 is SNHLY and CDR2 FYNNEI. The chain's CDR3 is CASSGVESEQFF.

J is TRBJ2-2 and V is TRBV5-1; the D gene TCRdb calls, TRBD2, cannot be checked with no DNA. The CDR3 runs 15 residues. The germline CDR1 and CDR2 sequences are SGHRS and YFSETQ. The CDR3 region is CASRVGDGNTGELFF.